Here is one T cell receptor (beta chain) with its context. The antigen is not known. The record originates from a study of cytomegalovirus exposure and HLA in healthy donors. TCRdb's table, derived via immunoSEQ multiplex PCR, lists solely in-frame clones and lacks some. The table includes tens of thousands of clones, 91% detected once. The CDR3 has 12 residues. V lost 0 bases, J lost 9 bases, and 9 bases lay in between. Germline CDR1 and CDR2: GTSNPN and SVGIG (reference sequence). Findings of the study overall: It was approximately 170 TCR beta chains that were listed as cytomegalovirus-associated.

J is TRBJ2-1 and V is TRBV30; unclear D gene. The TCR was taken from a woman aged 30 to 39 in good health and CMV-seronegative. The source material was PBMCs. CDR3 protein: CAWSVRASEQFF. In DNA form, the CDR3 reads TGTGCCTGGAGTGTTCGAGCAAGTGAGCAGTTCTTC.